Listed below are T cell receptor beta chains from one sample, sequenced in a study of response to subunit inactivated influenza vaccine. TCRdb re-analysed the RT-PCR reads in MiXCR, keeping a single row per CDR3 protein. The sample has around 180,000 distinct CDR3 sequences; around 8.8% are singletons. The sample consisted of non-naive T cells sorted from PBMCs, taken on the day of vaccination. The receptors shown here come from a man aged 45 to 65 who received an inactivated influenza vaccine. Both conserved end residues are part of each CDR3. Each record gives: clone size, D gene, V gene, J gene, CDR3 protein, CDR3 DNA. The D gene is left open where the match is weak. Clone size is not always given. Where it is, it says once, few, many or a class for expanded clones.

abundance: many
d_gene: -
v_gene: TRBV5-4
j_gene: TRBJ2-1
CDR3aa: CASSSRDGNEQFF
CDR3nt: TGTGCCAGCAGCTCCCGTGATGGGAATGAGCAGTTCTTC

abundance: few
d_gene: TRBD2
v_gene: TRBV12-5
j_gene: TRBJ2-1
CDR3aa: CASGGGLAGPRPRHNEQFF
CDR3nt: TGTGCTAGTGGTGGGGGGCTAGCGGGACCAAGACCCAGGCACAATGAGCAGTTCTTC

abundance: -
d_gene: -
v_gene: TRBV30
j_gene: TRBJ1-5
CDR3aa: CAWSSGSSNQPQHF
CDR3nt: TGTGCCTGGAGTTCGGGGTCGAGCAATCAGCCCCAGCATTTT

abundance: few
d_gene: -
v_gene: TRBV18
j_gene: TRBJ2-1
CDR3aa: CASSPRGGGDYNEQFF
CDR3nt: TGTGCCAGCTCACCAAGGGGCGGGGGCGATTACAATGAGCAGTTCTTC

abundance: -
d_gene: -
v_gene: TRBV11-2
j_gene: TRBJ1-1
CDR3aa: CASSLVRGLEAFF
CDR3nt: TGTGCCAGCAGCTTAGTTCGGGGACTCGAAGCTTTCTTT

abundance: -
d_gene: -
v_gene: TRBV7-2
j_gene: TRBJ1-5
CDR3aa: CASRAGTSNQPQHF
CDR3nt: TGTGCCAGCAGGGCAGGGACTAGCAATCAGCCCCAGCATTTT

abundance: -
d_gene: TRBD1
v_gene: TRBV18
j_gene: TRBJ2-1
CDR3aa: CASSPTRQQGNEQFF
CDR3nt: TGTGCCAGCTCACCAACACGACAACAGGGGAACGAGCAGTTCTTC

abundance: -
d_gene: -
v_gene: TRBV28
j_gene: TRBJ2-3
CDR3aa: CASTSYTDTQYF
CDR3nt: TGTGCCAGCACTAGCTACACAGATACGCAGTATTTT

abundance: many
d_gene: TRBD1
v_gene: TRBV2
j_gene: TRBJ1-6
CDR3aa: CASSGRDRGRSPLHF
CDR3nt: TGTGCCAGCAGTGGCCGGGATAGGGGGCGATCACCCCTCCACTTT

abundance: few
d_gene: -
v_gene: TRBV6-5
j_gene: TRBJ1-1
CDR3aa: CASSYSIGKGAEAFF
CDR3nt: TGTGCCAGCAGTTACTCGATTGGGAAGGGCGCTGAAGCTTTCTTT

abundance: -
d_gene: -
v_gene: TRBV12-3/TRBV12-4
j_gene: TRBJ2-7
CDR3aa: CASSPDSTPYEQYF
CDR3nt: TGTGCCAGCAGCCCGGACTCGACTCCCTACGAGCAGTACTTC

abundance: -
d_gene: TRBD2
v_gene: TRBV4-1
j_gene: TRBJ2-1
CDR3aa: CASSQGLAIDEQFF
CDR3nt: TGCGCCAGCAGCCAAGGACTAGCGATCGATGAGCAGTTCTTC

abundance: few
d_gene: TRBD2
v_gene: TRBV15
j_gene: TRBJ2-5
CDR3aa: CATSTTGGQSPRSETQYF
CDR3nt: TGTGCCACCAGCACCACGGGGGGGCAGTCCCCTAGGTCAGAGACCCAGTACTTC

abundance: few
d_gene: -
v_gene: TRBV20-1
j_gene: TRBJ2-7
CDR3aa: CSARGQWGSYEQYF
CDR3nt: TGCAGTGCTAGGGGACAATGGGGCAGCTACGAGCAGTACTTC

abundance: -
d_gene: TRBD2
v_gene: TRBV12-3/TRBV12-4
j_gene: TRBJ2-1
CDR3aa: CASSENLGREFF
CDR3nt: TGTGCCAGCAGTGAGAATTTGGGGAGGGAGTTCTTC

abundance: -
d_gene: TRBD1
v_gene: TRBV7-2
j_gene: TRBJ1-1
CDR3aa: CASSPFPGTGLPEAFF
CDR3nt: TGTGCCAGCTCCCCTTTCCCTGGGACAGGGTTGCCTGAAGCTTTCTTT

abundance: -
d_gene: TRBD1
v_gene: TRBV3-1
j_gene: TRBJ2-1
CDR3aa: CASSQDDRAEQFF
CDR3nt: TGTGCCAGCAGCCAAGACGACAGGGCTGAGCAGTTCTTC

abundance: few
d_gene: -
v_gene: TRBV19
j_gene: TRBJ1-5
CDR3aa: CASNAGGSNQPQHF
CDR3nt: TGTGCCAGTAACGCGGGGGGGAGCAATCAGCCCCAGCATTTT

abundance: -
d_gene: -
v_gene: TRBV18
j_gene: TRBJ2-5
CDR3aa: CASSADGRETQYF
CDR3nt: TGTGCCAGCTCAGCGGACGGACGAGAGACCCAGTACTTC

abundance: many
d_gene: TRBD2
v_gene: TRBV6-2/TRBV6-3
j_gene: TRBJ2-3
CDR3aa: CASSAGLVGTDTQYF
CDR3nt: TGTGCCAGCAGTGCCGGACTAGTCGGCACAGATACGCAGTATTTT

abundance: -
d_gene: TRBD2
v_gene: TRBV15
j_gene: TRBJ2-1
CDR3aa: CATSSGGYNEQFF
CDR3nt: TGTGCCACCAGCTCGGGGGGTTACAATGAGCAGTTCTTC

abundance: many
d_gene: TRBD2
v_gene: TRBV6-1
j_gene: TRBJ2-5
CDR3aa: CASSPTSSLGTQYF
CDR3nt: TGTGCCAGCAGTCCGACTAGCTCCCTCGGGACCCAGTACTTC

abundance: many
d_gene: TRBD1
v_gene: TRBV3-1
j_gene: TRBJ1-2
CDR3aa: CASSLGTGTTNYGYTF
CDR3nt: TGTGCCAGCAGCCTCGGGACAGGAACTACTAACTATGGCTACACCTTC

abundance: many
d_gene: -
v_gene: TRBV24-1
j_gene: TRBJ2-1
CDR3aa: CATRAQGSYNEQFF
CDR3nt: TGTGCCACCAGGGCTCAGGGTTCCTACAATGAGCAGTTCTTC

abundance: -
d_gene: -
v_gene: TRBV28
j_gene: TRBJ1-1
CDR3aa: CASSLRQLKMNTEAFF
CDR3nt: TGTGCCAGCAGTTTACGGCAGCTTAAGATGAACACTGAAGCTTTCTTT

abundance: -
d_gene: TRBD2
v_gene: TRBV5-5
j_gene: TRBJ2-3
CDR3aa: CASSLPSGSDTQYF
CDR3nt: TGTGCCAGCAGCTTGCCTAGCGGATCAGATACGCAGTATTTT

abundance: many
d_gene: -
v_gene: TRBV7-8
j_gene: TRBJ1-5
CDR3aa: CASSLGENQPQHF
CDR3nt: TGTGCCAGCAGCTTAGGGGAGAATCAGCCCCAGCATTTT

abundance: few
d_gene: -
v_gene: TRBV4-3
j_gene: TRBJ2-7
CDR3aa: CASSQGWGVGDYEQYF
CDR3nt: TGCGCCAGCAGCCAAGGTTGGGGGGTGGGTGACTACGAGCAGTACTTC

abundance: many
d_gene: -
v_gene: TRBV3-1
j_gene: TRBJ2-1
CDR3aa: CASSQSPLSNEQFF
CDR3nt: TGTGCCAGCAGCCAATCACCCCTTTCCAATGAGCAGTTCTTC

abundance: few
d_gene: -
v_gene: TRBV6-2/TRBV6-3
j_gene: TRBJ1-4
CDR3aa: CASSWTTSGEKLFF
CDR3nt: TGTGCCAGCAGCTGGACCACGTCGGGTGAAAAACTGTTTTTT

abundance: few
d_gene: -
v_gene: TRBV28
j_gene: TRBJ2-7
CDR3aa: CASSLDRNYYEQYF
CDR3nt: TGTGCCAGCAGTTTAGACCGGAACTACTACGAGCAGTACTTC

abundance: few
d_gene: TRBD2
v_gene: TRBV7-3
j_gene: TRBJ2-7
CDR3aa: CASSLSGGSAGEQYF
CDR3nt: TGTGCCAGCAGCTTAAGCGGGGGTTCGGCGGGTGAGCAGTACTTC

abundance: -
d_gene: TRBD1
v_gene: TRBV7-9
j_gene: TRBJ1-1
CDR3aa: CASSLGDSTEAFF
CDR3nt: TGTGCCAGCAGCTTGGGGGACAGCACTGAAGCTTTCTTT

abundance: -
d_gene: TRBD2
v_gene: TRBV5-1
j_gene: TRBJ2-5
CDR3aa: CASSFYSGETQYF
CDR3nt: TGCGCCAGCAGCTTTTATAGCGGGGAGACCCAGTACTTC

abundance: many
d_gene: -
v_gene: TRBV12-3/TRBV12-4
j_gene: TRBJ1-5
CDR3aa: CASSLGGGVNQPQHF
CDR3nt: TGTGCCAGCAGTTTGGGAGGGGGTGTCAATCAGCCCCAGCATTTT

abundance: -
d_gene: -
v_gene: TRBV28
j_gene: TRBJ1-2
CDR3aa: CASRPGLGGYTF
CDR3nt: TGTGCCAGCAGGCCCGGACTGGGAGGCTACACCTTC

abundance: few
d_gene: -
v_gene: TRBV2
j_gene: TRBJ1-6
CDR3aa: CASSERVDNSPLHF
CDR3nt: TGTGCCAGCAGTGAGAGGGTGGATAATTCACCCCTCCACTTT